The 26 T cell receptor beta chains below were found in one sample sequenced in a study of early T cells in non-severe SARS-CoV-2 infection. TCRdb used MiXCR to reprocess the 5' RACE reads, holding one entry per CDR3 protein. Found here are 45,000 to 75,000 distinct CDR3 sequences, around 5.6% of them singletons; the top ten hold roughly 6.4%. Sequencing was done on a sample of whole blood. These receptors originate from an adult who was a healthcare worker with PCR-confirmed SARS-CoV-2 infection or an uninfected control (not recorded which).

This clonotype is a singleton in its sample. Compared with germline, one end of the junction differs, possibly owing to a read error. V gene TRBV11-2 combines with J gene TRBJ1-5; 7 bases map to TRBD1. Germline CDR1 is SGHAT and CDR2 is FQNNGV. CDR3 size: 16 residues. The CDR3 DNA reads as TGTGCCAGCAGCTTCTGGACAGGACAGAGCATTCAGCCCCAGCATTTT. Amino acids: CASSFWTGQSIQPQHF.

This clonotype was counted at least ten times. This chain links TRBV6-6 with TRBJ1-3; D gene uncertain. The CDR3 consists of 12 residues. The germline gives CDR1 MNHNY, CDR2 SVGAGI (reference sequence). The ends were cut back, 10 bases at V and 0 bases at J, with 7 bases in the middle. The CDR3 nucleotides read TGTGCCACTGGTCCCTCTGGAAACACCATATATTTT. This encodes CATGPSGNTIYF.

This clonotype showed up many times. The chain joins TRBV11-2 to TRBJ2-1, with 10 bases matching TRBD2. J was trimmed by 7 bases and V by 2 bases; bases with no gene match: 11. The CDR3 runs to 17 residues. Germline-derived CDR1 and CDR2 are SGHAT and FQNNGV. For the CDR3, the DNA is TGTGCCAGCAGCTTAAGTCTAGCGGGAGCCTTTGGTAATGAGCAGTTCTTC. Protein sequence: CASSLSLAGAFGNEQFF.

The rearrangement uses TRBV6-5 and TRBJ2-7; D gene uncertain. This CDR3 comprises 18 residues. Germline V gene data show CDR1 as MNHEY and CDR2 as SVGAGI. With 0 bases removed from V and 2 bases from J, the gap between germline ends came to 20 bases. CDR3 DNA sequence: TGTGCCAGCAGTTACTCGAAGTCCATTCGATCCTTCCCCTACGAGCAGTACTTC. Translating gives CASSYSKSIRSFPYEQYF.

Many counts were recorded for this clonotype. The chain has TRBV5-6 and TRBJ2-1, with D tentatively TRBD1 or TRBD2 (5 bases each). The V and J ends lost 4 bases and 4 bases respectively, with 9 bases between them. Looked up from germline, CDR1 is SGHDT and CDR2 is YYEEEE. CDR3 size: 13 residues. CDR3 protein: CASSVGGYNEQFF. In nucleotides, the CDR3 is TGTGCCAGCAGCGTTGGGGGATACAATGAGCAGTTCTTC.

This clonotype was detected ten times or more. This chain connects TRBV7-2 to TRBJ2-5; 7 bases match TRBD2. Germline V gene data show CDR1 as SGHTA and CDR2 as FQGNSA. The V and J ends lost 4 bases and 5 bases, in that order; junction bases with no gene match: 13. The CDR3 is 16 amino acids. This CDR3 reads CASSSRILTSLETQYF. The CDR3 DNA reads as TGTGCCAGCAGCTCCCGAATTTTGACTAGCTTGGAGACCCAGTACTTC. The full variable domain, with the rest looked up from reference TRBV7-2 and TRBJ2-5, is GAGVSQSPSNKVTEKGKDVELRCDPISGHTALYWYRQSLGQGLEFLIYFQGNSAPDKSGLPSDRFSAERTGGSVSTLTIQRTQQEDSAVYLCASSSRILTSLETQYFGPGTRLLVL.

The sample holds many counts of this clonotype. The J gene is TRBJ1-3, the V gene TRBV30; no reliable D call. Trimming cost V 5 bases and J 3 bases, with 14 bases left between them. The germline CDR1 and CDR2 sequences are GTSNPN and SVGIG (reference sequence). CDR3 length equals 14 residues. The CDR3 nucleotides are TGTGCCTGGGGCGAGGGAAGGATTGGAAACACCATATATTTT. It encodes CAWGEGRIGNTIYF.

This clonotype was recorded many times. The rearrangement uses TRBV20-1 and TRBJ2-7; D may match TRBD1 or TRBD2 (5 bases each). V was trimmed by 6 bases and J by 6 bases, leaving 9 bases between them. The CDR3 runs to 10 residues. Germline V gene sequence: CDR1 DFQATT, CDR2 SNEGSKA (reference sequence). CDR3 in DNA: TGCAGTGCGGGGGATCCCGAGCAGTACTTC. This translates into CSAGDPEQYF.

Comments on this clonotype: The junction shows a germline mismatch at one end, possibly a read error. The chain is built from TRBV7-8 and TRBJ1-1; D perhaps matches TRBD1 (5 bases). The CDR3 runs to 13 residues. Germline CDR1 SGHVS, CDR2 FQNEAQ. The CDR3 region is CASSLKSDTEAYF. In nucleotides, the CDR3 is TGTGCCAGCAGCTTAAAGTCGGACACTGAAGCTTACTTT.

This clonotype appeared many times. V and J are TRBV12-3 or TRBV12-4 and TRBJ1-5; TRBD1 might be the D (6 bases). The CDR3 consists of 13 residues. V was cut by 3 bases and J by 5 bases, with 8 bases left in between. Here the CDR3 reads CASSLAGDQPQHF. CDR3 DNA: TGTGCCAGCAGTTTGGCAGGGGATCAGCCCCAGCATTTT.

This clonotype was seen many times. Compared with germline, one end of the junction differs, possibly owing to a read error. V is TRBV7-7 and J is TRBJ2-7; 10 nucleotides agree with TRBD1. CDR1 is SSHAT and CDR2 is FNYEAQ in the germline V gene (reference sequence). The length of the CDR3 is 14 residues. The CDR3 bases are TGTGCTAGCAGCTTGGGGACAGGGGTGGGCGAGCAGTACTTC. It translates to CASSLGTGVGEQYF. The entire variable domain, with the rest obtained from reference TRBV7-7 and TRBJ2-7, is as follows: GAGVSQSPRYKVTKRGQDVTLRCDPISSHATLYWYQQALGQGPEFLTYFNYEAQPDKSGLPSDRFSAERPEGSISTLTIQRTEQRDSAMYRCASSLGTGVGEQYFGPGTRLTVT.

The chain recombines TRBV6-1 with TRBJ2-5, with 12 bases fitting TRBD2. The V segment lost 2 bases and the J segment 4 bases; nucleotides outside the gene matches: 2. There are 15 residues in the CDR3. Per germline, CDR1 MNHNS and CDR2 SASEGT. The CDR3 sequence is CASSELAGGPETQYF. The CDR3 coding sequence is TGTGCCAGCAGTGAACTAGCGGGGGGGCCAGAGACCCAGTACTTC.

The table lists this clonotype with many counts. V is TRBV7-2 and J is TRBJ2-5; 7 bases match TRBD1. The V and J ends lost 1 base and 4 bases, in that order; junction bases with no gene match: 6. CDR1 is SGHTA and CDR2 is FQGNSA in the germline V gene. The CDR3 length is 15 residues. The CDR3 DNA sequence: TGTGCCAGCAGCTTAGTAGGGGGCCAAGGAGAGACCCAGTACTTC. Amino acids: CASSLVGGQGETQYF. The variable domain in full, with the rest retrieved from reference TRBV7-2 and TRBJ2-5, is GAGVSQSPSNKVTEKGKDVELRCDPISGHTALYWYRQSLGQGLEFLIYFQGNSAPDKSGLPSDRFSAERTGGSVSTLTIQRTQQEDSAVYLCASSLVGGQGETQYFGPGTRLLVL.

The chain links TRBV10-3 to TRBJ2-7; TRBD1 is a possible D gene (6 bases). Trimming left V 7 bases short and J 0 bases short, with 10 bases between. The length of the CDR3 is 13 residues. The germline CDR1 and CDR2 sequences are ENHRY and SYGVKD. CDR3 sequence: CAINTGSSYEQYF. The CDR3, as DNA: TGTGCCATCAACACAGGGAGCTCCTACGAGCAGTACTTC.

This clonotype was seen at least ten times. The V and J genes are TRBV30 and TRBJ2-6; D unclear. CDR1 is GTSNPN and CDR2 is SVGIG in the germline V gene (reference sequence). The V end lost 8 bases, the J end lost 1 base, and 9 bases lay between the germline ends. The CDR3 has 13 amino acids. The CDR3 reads CALGSSGANVLTF. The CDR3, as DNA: TGTGCCCTGGGCTCTTCTGGGGCCAACGTCCTGACTTTC.

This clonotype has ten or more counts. CDR3 nucleotides: TGTGCCAGCAGCTTAGAGGGAACTAGCGGGGGTAGACCAGATACGCAGTATTTT. Translated: CASSLEGTSGGRPDTQYF. The rearrangement links TRBV11-2 to TRBJ2-3, with 11 bases lining up with TRBD2. The CDR3 loop spans 18 amino acids. Per the germline V gene, CDR1 is SGHAT and CDR2 is FQNNGV. The trim removed 0 bases at V and 4 bases at J, leaving 9 bases unmatched.

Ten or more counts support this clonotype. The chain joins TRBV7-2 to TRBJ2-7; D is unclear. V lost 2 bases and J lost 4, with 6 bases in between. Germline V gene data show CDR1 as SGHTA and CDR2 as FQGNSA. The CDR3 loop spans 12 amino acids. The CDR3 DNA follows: TGTGCCAGCAGCTTATCTCGGTACGAGCAGTACTTC. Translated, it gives CASSLSRYEQYF. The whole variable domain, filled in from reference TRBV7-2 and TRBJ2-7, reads GAGVSQSPSNKVTEKGKDVELRCDPISGHTALYWYRQSLGQGLEFLIYFQGNSAPDKSGLPSDRFSAERTGGSVSTLTIQRTQQEDSAVYLCASSLSRYEQYFGPGTRLTVT.

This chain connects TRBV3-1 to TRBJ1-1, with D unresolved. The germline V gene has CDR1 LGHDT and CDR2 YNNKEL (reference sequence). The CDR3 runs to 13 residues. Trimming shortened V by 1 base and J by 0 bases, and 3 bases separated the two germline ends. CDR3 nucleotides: TGTGCCAGCAGCCAAGTCGTGAACACTGAAGCTTTCTTT. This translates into CASSQVVNTEAFF.

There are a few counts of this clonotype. The CDR3, as DNA: TGTGCCAGCAGCTTAGTTGGGGCAGCAGGAGGGGAGACCCAGTACTTC. Translation gives CASSLVGAAGGETQYF. The rearrangement links TRBV7-8 to TRBJ2-5; weak D call: TRBD2 (6 bases). The germline gives CDR1 SGHVS, CDR2 FQNEAQ. V shed 1 base and J shed 5 bases, with 17 bases lying between them. The CDR3 totals 16 residues.

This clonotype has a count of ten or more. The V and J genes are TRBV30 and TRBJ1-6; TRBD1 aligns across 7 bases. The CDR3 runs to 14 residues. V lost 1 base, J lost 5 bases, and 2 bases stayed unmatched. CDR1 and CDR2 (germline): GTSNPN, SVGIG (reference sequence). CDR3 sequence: CAWSAGQNNSPLHF. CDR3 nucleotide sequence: TGTGCCTGGAGTGCGGGACAGAATAATTCACCCCTCCACTTT.

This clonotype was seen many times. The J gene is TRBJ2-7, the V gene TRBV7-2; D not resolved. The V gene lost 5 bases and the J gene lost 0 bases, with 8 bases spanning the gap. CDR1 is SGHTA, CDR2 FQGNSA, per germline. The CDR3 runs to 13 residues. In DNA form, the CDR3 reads TGTGCCAGCAGCATACTCCCCTCCTACGAGCAGTACTTC. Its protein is CASSILPSYEQYF.

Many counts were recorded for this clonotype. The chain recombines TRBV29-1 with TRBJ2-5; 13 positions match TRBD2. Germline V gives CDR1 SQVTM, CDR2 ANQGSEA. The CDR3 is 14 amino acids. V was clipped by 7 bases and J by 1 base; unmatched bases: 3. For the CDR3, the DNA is TGCAGCGCGCGGACTAGCGGGAGCCAAGAGACCCAGTACTTC. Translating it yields CSARTSGSQETQYF.

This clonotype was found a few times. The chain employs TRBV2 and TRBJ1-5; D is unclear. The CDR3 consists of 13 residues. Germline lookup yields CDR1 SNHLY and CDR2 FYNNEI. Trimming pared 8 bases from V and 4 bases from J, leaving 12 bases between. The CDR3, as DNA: TGTGCCAGCGTAGTAGATCCGAATCAGCCCCAGCATTTT. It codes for CASVVDPNQPQHF. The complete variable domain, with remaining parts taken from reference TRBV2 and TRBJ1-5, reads EPEVTQTPSHQVTQMGQEVILRCVPISNHLYFYWYRQILGQKVEFLVSFYNNEISEKSEIFDDQFSVERPDGSNFTLKIRSTKLEDSAMYFCASVVDPNQPQHFGDGTRLSIL.

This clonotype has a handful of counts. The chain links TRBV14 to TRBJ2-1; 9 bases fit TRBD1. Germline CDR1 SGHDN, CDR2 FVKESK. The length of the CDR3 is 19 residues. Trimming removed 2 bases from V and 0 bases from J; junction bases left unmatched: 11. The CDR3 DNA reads TGTGCCAGCAGCCAACCATACGGGACAGGGCTTAGCTCCTACAATGAGCAGTTCTTC. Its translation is CASSQPYGTGLSSYNEQFF.

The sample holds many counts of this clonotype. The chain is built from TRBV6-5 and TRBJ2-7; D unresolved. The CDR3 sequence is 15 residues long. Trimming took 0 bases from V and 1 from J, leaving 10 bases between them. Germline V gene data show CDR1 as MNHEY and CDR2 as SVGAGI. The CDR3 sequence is CASSYSALGSYEQYF. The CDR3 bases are TGTGCCAGCAGTTACTCCGCCCTCGGGTCCTACGAGCAGTACTTC.

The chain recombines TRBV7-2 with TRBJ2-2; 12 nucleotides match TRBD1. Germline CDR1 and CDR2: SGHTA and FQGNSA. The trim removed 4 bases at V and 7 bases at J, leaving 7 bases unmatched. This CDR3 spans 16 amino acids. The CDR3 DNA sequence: TGTGCCAGCAGCTCCCCGGGACAGGGGGCGAGCGGGGAGCTGTTTTTT. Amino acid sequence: CASSSPGQGASGELFF.